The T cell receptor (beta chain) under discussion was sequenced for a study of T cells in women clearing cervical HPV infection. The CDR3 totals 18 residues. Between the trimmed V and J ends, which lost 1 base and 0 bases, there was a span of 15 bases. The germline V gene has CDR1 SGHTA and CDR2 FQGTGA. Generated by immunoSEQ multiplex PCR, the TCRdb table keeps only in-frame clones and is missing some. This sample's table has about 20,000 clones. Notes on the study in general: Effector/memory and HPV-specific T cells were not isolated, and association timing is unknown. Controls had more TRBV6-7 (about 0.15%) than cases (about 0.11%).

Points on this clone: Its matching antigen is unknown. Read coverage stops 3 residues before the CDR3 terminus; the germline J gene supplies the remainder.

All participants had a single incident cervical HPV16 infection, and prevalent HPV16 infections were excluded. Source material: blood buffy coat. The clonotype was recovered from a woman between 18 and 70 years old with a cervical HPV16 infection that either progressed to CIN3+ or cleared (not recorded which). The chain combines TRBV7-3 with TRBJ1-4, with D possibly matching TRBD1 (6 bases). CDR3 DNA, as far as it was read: TGTGCCAGCAGCTTAAGGACAGTGGGTGGTGCAACTAATGAAAAA. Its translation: CASSLRTVGGATNEK. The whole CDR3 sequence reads CASSLRTVGGATNEKLFF.